The entry that follows covers one TCR beta chain sequence. This specimen comes from a study of T cell changes during pregnancy in multiple sclerosis. Assay: immunoSEQ multiplex PCR; the TCRdb copy retains only in-frame clones and omits some. The repertoire holds some 41,000 clones, with 80% to 90% as singletons. Trimming pared 0 bases from V and 0 bases from J, leaving 12 bases between. This CDR3 region has 16 residues. CDR1 and CDR2 (germline): SGHVS, FNYEAQ. The chain couples TRBV7-6 to TRBJ2-7, with a tentative D call TRBD2 (7 bases). This material consisted of CD4+ T cells from peripheral blood mononuclear cells, taken after pregnancy. The clonotype comes from a female donor with multiple sclerosis, enrolled in a pregnancy study. CDR3 nucleotides: TGTGCCAGCAGCTTAGCTGGGAGGGGGTTCTCCTACGAGCAGTACTTC. It specifies CASSLAGRGFSYEQYF.